Listed here is a single TCR beta chain. This record belongs to a study of blood T cell repertoires in COVID-19. At the level of the study: The United States, Italy and Spain were the sources of the acute and convalescent COVID-19 samples. T cells, B-cell-depleted T cells, or PBMCs supplied cDNA or gDNA.

As originally analysed: Reference gene primer amplification yielded estimated nucleated cell counts. Sequencing was performed with immunoSEQ multiplex PCR; in TCRdb, only in-frame clones are kept and a portion is missing. V and J calls and clone size are as listed in that table; D and trimming were resolved from the DNA. This table holds under 350,000 clones, roughly 83% found once. From germline, CDR1 is MNHEY and CDR2 SVGEGT. J was trimmed by 3 bases and V by 1 base; bases with no gene match: 6. The CDR3 has 18 amino acids. Input material: peripheral blood. The chain couples TRBV6-2 or TRBV6-3 to TRBJ2-1; 13 nucleotides agree with TRBD2. The receptor comes from a man aged 55 to 70 who had recovered from COVID-19. CDR3 in DNA: TGTGCCAGCAGTTACTTTCCCGGGACTAGCGGGGTCTACAATGAGCAGTTCTTC. This codes for CASSYFPGTSGVYNEQFF.